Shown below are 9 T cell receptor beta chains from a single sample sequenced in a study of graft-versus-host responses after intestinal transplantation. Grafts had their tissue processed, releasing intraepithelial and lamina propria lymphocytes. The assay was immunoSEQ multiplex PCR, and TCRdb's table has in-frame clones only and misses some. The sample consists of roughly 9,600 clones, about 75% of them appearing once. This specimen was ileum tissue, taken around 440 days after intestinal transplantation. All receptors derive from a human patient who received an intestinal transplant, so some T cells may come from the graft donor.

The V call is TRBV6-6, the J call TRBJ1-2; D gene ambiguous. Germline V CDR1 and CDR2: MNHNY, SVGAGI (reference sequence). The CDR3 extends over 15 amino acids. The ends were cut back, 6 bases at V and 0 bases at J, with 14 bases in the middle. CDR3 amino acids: CASSLRRDSNYGYTF. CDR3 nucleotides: TGTGCCAGCAGCCTAAGACGAGACTCTAACTATGGCTACACCTTC.

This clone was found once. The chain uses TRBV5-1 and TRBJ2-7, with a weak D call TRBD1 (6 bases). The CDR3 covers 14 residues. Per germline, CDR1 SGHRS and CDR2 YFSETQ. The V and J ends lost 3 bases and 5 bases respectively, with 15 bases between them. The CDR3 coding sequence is TGCGCCAGCAGCTCACCTGACCAGGGGAACGAGCAGTACTTC. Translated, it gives CASSSPDQGNEQYF.

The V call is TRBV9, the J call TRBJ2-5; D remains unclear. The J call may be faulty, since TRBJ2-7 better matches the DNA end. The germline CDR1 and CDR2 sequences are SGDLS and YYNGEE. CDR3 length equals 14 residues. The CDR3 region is CASSVAPNSYEQYF. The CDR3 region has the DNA TGTGCCAGCAGCGTAGCCCCTAACTCCTACGAGCAGTACTTC.

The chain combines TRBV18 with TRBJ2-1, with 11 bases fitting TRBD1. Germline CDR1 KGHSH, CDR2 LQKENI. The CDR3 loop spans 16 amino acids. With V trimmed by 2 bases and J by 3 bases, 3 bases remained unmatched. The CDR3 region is CASSPGTGGVYNEQFF. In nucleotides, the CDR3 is TGTGCCAGCTCACCAGGGACAGGGGGGGTCTACAATGAGCAGTTCTTC.

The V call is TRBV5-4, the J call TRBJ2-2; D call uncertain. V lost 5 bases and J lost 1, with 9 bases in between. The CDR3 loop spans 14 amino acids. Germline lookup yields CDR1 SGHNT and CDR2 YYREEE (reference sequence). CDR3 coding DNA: TGTGCCAGCAGTCTCTATGGGAACACCGGGGAGCTGTTTTTT. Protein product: CASSLYGNTGELFF. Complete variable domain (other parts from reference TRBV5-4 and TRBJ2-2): ETGVTQSPTHLIKTRGQQVTLRCSSQSGHNTVSWYQQALGQGPQFIFQYYREEENGRGNFPPRFSGLQFPNYSSELNVNALELDDSALYLCASSLYGNTGELFFGEGSRLTVL.

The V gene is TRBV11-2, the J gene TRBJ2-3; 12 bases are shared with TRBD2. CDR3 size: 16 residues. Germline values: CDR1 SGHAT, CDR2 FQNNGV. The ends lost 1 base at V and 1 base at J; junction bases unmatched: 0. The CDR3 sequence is CASSLGLAGGTDTQYF. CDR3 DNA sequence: TGTGCCAGCAGCTTAGGACTAGCGGGGGGCACAGATACGCAGTATTTT.

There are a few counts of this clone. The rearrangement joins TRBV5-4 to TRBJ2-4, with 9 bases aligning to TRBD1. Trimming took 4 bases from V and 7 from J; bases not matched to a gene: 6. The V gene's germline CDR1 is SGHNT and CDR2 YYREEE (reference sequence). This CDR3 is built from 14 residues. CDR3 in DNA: TGTGCCAGCAGCCGAGACAGGGGGAGGAACATTCAGTACTTC. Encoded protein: CASSRDRGRNIQYF.

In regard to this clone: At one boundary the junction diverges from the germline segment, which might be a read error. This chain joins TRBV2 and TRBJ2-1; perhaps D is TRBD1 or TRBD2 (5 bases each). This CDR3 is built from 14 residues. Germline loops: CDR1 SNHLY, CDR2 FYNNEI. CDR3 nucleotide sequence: TGTGCCAGCAAACCGAGGGGCTTCTTGGGTGGCGAGGTCTTC. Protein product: CASKPRGFLGGEVF.

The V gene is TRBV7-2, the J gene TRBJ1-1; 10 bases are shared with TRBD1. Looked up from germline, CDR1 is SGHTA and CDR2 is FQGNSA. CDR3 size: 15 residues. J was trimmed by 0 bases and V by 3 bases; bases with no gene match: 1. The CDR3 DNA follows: TGTGCCAGCAGCTTCGGACAGGGGGTGAACACTGAAGCTTTCTTT. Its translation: CASSFGQGVNTEAFF.